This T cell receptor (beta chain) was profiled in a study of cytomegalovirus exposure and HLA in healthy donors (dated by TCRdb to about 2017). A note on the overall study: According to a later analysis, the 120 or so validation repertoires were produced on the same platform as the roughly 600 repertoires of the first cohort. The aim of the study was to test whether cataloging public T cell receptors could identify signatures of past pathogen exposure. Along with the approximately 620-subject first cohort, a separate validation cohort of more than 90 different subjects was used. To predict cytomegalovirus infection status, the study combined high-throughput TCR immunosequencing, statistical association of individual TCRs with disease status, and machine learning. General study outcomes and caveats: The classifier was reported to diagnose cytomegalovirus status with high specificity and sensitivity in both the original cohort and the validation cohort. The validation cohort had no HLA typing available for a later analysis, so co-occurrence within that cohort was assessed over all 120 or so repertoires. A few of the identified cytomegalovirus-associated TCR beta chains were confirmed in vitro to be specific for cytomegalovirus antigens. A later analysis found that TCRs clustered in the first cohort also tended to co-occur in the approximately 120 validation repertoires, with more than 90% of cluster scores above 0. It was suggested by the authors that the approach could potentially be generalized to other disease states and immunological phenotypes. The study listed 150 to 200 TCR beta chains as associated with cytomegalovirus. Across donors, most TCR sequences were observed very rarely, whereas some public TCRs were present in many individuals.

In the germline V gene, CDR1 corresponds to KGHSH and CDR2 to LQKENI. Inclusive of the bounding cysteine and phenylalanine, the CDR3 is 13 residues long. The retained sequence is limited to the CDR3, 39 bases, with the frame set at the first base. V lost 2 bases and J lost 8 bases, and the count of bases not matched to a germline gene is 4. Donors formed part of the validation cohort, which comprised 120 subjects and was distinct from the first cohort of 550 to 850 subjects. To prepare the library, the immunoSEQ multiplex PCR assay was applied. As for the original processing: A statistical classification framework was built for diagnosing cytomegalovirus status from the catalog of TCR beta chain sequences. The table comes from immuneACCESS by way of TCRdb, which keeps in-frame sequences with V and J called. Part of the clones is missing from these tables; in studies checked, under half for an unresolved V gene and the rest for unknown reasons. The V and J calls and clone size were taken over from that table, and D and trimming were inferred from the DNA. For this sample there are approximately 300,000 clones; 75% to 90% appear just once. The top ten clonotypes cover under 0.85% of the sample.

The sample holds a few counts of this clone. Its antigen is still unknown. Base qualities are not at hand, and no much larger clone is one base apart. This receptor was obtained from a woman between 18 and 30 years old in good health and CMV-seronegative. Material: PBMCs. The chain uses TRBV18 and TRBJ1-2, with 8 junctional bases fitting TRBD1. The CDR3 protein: CASSPETGDGYTF. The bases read TGTGCCAGCTCACCAGAGACAGGGGACGGCTACACCTTC.